Below, 18 T cell receptor beta chains from the same sample are listed, as sequenced in a study of blood T cells in healthy people across ages. A second PCR, run for roughly 7 to 11 cycles, used a sample-barcoded 5' primer plus a J-beta primer mix. TCRdb re-analysed the 5' RACE reads in MiXCR, keeping a single row per CDR3 protein. Among around 1.5 million distinct CDR3 sequences, roughly a third were seen once, and the ten largest hold about 11%. Source material: blood. The receptors were gathered from a woman in her twenties or thirties in good health.

The genes are TRBV6-1 and TRBJ2-3; no clear D gene. This CDR3 region has 16 residues. CDR1 MNHNS and CDR2 SASEGT come from the germline V gene. V dropped 4 bases and J dropped 4 bases, with 18 bases sitting between them. Written as DNA, the CDR3 is TGTGCCAGCAGTGTACCCGGAGCGATTAAGCCAGATACGCAGTATTTT. It encodes CASSVPGAIKPDTQYF.

V and J are TRBV7-8 and TRBJ2-5; D is perhaps TRBD1 or TRBD2 (5 bases each). Germline V gives CDR1 SGHVS, CDR2 FQNEAQ. V was trimmed by 4 bases and J by 0 bases, leaving 12 bases between them. CDR3 size: 15 residues. CDR3: CASSSRDGYQETQYF. CDR3 nucleotide sequence: TGTGCCAGCAGCTCCCGGGACGGGTACCAAGAGACCCAGTACTTC.

The gene calls are TRBV11-2 and TRBJ2-1; no firm D call. Germline V gene lookup returns CDR1 SGHAT and CDR2 FQNNGV. The CDR3 covers 16 residues. The ends were cut back, 1 base at V and 7 bases at J, with 17 bases in the middle. The CDR3, as DNA: TGTGCCAGCAGCTTAGCCCTCACGGCTAGTTGGAATGAGCAGTTCTTC. Residues: CASSLALTASWNEQFF.

This rearrangement joins TRBV4-1 to TRBJ2-1, with TRBD2 matching 12 bases. The CDR3 length is 19 residues. Per germline, CDR1 MGHRA and CDR2 YSYEKL. Trimming took 1 base from V and 0 from J; bases not matched to a gene: 7. The CDR3 coding sequence is TGCGCCAGCAGCCAAGCCCGACCGGGACTAGCGGGCTCCTACAATGAGCAGTTCTTC. Amino acids: CASSQARPGLAGSYNEQFF.

This clonotype was found a few times. The rearrangement links TRBV28 to TRBJ2-7, with D tentatively TRBD2 (6 bases). CDR3 length equals 16 residues. Germline V lookup: CDR1 MDHEN, CDR2 SYDVKM. V lost 3 bases, J lost 7 bases, and 22 bases lay in between. The CDR3: CASSFRRGKGEGEQYF. The CDR3 DNA reads TGTGCCAGCAGTTTTAGGAGGGGTAAAGGGGAAGGGGAGCAGTACTTC.

This clonotype was observed a single time. V is TRBV6-6 and J is TRBJ1-4; TRBD1 is a possible D gene (5 bases). Germline CDR1 and CDR2: MNHNY and SVGAGI (reference sequence). Trimming took 2 bases from V and 6 from J, leaving 13 bases between them. The CDR3 contains 15 residues. CDR3 amino acids: CASSYGQGRDEKLFF. In DNA form, the CDR3 reads TGTGCCAGCAGTTACGGGCAGGGACGGGATGAAAAACTGTTTTTT.

Comment on this clonotype: At one boundary the junction diverges from the germline segment, which might be a read error. This sequence joins TRBV4-1 and TRBJ2-7; 10 bases line up with TRBD2. This CDR3 region has 16 residues. Germline CDR1 and CDR2: MGHRA and YSYEKL. The CDR3 bases are TGCGCCAGCAGACAAGGTGTAGGGACTAGCGTCTACGAGCAGTACTTC. It yields the protein CASRQGVGTSVYEQYF.

The chain is built from TRBV13 and TRBJ2-1; possibly TRBD1 for D (6 bases). V dropped 4 bases and J dropped 9 bases, with 13 bases sitting between them. Germline CDR1 and CDR2: PRHDT and FYEKMQ (reference sequence). The CDR3 loop spans 13 amino acids. The CDR3 sequence is CASSSYGGGEQFF. DNA for the CDR3: TGTGCCAGCAGCTCCTATGGGGGCGGTGAGCAGTTCTTC.

Ten or more counts support this clonotype. V and J are TRBV5-1 and TRBJ2-5; TRBD1 aligns across 9 bases. The CDR3 covers 15 residues. Germline loops: CDR1 SGHRS, CDR2 YFSETQ. With 1 base clipped from V and 2 bases from J, the junction kept 3 bases outside the gene matches. The CDR3 DNA is TGCGCCAGCAGCTTGTTGGGACAGGGACAAGAGACCCAGTACTTC. Its translation is CASSLLGQGQETQYF. Based on the CDR3 plus reference TRBV5-1 and TRBJ2-5, the full variable domain is KAGVTQTPRYLIKTRGQQVTLSCSPISGHRSVSWYQQTPGQGLQFLFEYFSETQRNKGNFPGRFSGRQFSNSRSEMNVSTLELGDSALYLCASSLLGQGQETQYFGPGTRLLVL.

The V gene is TRBV5-6, the J gene TRBJ1-4, with 9 nucleotides matching TRBD1. The CDR3 totals 15 residues. V shed 0 bases and J 6 bases; nucleotides not matched to a gene: 3. Germline values: CDR1 SGHDT, CDR2 YYEEEE. CDR3 loop: CASSLVDRGDEKLFF. The CDR3 coding sequence is TGTGCCAGCAGCTTGGTTGACAGGGGGGATGAAAAACTGTTTTTT.

This clonotype was seen repeatedly, ten times or more. The chain carries TRBV3-1 and TRBJ2-7; D possibly corresponds to TRBD1 (6 bases). Trimming left V 3 bases short and J 3 bases short, with 9 bases between. The V gene's germline CDR1 is LGHDT and CDR2 YNNKEL (reference sequence). The CDR3 has 13 residues. CDR3: CASSQDSYYEQYF. The CDR3 DNA reads TGTGCCAGCAGCCAGGACAGTTACTACGAGCAGTACTTC.

The V gene is TRBV4-1, the J gene TRBJ2-1; no firm D call. The CDR3 is 15 amino acids. From germline, CDR1 is MGHRA and CDR2 YSYEKL. V gave up 1 base and J gave up 0 bases, with 7 bases separating them. CDR3 DNA: TGCGCCAGCAGCCAAGTTTTGATCTCCTACAATGAGCAGTTCTTC. Its protein is CASSQVLISYNEQFF.

This clonotype was observed a handful of times. The chain is built from TRBV12-3 or TRBV12-4 and TRBJ2-3; TRBD1 might be the D (6 bases). The CDR3 sequence is 12 residues long. V was clipped by 4 bases and J by 9 bases, with 11 bases between them. The CDR3 DNA reads as TGTGCCAGCAGTTCAGGGGAGACGACGCAGTATTTT. As protein: CASSSGETTQYF.

V and J are TRBV9 and TRBJ2-3, with D possibly TRBD2 on 6 matching bases. Trimming shortened V by 0 bases and J by 0 bases, and 14 bases separated the two germline ends. In germline, CDR1 is SGDLS, CDR2 YYNGEE. CDR3 length: 17 amino acids. This CDR3 reads CASSVGRGGRSTDTQYF. Here the CDR3 DNA reads TGTGCCAGCAGCGTAGGGAGAGGAGGGAGAAGCACAGATACGCAGTATTTT.

This clonotype was detected once. One end of the junction fails to match germline, which may point to a read error. V usage is TRBV3-1 and J usage is TRBJ2-3; D remains unclear. The CDR3 is 13 residues long. Germline lookup yields CDR1 LGHDT and CDR2 YNNKEL (reference sequence). As DNA, the CDR3 is TGTGCCAGCAGCCTACCAAGCACAAATACGCAGTATTTT. Translated: CASSLPSTNTQYF.

This clonotype was seen a handful of times. The chain uses TRBV12-3 or TRBV12-4 and TRBJ1-1; D gene uncertain. This CDR3 has 16 residues. V lost 0 bases and J lost 1, with 12 bases in between. CDR3: CASSLALGGPNTEAFF. CDR3 nucleotide sequence: TGTGCCAGCAGTTTAGCGCTGGGAGGCCCGAACACTGAAGCTTTCTTT.

The chain recombines TRBV4-1 with TRBJ2-5; D tentatively fits TRBD1 or TRBD2 (5 bases each). The CDR3 spans 16 residues. V lost 5 bases, J lost 0 bases, and 16 bases lay in between. CDR1 is MGHRA, CDR2 YSYEKL, per germline. CDR3 bases: TGCGCCAGCAGCGGAGGACCGGACACGTACCAAGAGACCCAGTACTTC. Translating gives CASSGGPDTYQETQYF.

As to this clonotype: At one end, the junction sequence differs from germline, possibly due to a read error. This chain joins TRBV27 and TRBJ1-2, with TRBD1 as a possible D gene (5 bases). CDR1 is MNHEY and CDR2 is SMNVEV in the germline V gene (reference sequence). The CDR3 runs to 13 residues. The CDR3 DNA follows: TGTGCCTGCAGCCCCCGGGGCCTCTATGGCTACACCTTC. Protein: CACSPRGLYGYTF.